This T cell receptor (beta chain) was sequenced during a study of Ad26.COV2.S vaccination and SARS-CoV-2 variants. Profiled with immunoSEQ multiplex PCR; TCRdb holds only in-frame clones, not every one. The sample has about half a million clones, 89% seen once. The CDR3 length is 14 residues. The V end lost 2 bases, the J end lost 6 bases, and 10 bases lay between the germline ends. Germline V lookup: CDR1 SNHLY, CDR2 FYNNEI. In this sample, this clone turned up a few times. Antigen: not known. Study-wide findings and caveats: Considerable breadth of spike-specific CD8+ and CD4+ T cell responses has reportedly been documented following vaccination. Recipients of vaccine and of placebo showed similar breadth of their non-spike TCR repertoires.

Treatment of the sample: approximately 18 received Ad26.COV2.S at low or high dose, single or two shots; several received placebo; per-sample allocation not given. Collection of the samples took place on day 63 after the first injection of vaccine or placebo. The genes are TRBV2 and TRBJ2-2, with D uncertain. This receptor was identified in a person between 18 and 60 years old who received the Ad26.COV2.S COVID-19 vaccine or a placebo. The source material was peripheral blood, sampled in a trial of Ad26.COV2.S vaccine versus placebo. The CDR3 DNA reads TGTGCCAGCAGTGAATCAAAACATTCCGGGGAGCTGTTTTTT. This sequence encodes CASSESKHSGELFF.